The clone carrying this TCR beta chain has ten or more counts. The antigen remains undetermined. Trimming stripped 0 bases from V and 8 bases from J, with 7 bases between. This CDR3 is built from 11 residues. Germline assignment: CDR1 DFQATT and CDR2 SNEGSKA (reference sequence). These data originate in a study of Graves' ophthalmopathy and Graves' hyperthyroidism. The TCR beta CDR3 regions underwent amplification from RNA transcripts. RT-PCR was first run with HTBI primers, then multiplex PCR in a second round. A single record per CDR3 protein comes from TCRdb applying MiXCR to the multiplex PCR reads. Of some 380,000 distinct CDR3 sequences listed, approximately 15% are singletons. Whole-study findings and limits: Ophthalmopathy was separated from stable hyperthyroidism by a 13-signature model with over 85% sensitivity and about 79% specificity.

Stable hyperthyroidism referred to disease that showed no ophthalmopathy within 18 months of follow-up. Participants with hyperthyroidism, aged 18 to 65, were newly diagnosed with under 2 months' duration. Clinical symptoms, serum thyroxine, TRAb, thyroid ultrasound and orbital computed tomography determined diagnosis. The V gene is TRBV20-1, the J gene TRBJ1-1; the D is unclear. The clonotype was recovered from a young woman with stable Graves' hyperthyroidism. The sample taken for sequencing was peripheral blood. The CDR3 reads CSAREPPEAFF. The CDR3 coding sequence is TGCAGTGCTAGAGAGCCCCCCGAAGCTTTCTTT.